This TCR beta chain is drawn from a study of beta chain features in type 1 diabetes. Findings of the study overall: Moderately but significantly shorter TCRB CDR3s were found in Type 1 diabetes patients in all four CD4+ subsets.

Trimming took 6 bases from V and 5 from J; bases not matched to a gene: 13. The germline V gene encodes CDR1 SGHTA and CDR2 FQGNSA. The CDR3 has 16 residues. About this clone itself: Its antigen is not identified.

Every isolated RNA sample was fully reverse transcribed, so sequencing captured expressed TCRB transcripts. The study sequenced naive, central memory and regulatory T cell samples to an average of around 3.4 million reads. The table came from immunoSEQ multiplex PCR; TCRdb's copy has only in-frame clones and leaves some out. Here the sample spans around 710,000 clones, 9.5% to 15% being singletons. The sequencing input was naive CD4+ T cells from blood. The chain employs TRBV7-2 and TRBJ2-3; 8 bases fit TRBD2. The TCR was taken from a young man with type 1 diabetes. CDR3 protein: CASSFRLAREGDTQYF. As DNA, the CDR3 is TGTGCCAGCAGTTTCAGGCTAGCCCGGGAGGGAGATACGCAGTATTTT.